This T cell receptor beta chain was documented in a study of shared clonotypes between healthy human individuals. As for this clone: The antigen is not known.

Naive CD4+ cells were CD45RA-selected; the remaining cells were memory. Points from the study as a whole: On the whole, naive subsets had larger estimated richness than memory subsets had.

An even split of each subset's genomic DNA across several immunoSEQ plates was performed. Profiling relied on immunoSEQ multiplex PCR, and the TCRdb table lists in-frame clones only, not all of them. The table includes about 1.1 million clones, 78% detected once. The clonotype originates from a man aged 18 to 29 in good health. Some clones in this sample may be carry-over from other donors' samples. Sequencing input: memory CD4+ T cells from PBMCs. Subset described: CD45RA-negative fraction.

As DNA, the CDR3 is TGTGCCAGCAGTTCTCCGGGACCTTTATCAGATACGCAGTATTTT. This gives the protein CASSSPGPLSDTQYF. The genes are TRBV28 and TRBJ2-3, with D tentatively TRBD1 or TRBD2 (5 bases each). The V end lost 4 bases, the J end lost 4 bases, and 15 bases lay between the germline ends. The CDR3 is made up of 15 amino acids. Germline V lookup: CDR1 MDHEN, CDR2 SYDVKM.